These 25 T cell receptor beta chains share one sample of origin, sequenced in a study of T cell repertoires in cytomegalovirus infection. Their antigen targets remain unknown. TCRdb passed the reads through MiXCR, listing each CDR3 protein once. In the table there are about 770,000 distinct CDR3 sequences, almost 30% of which are singletons. The source material was cultured CD8+ T cells from PBMCs, sampled from culture after CMV antigen stimulation. These receptors all come from a human donor in good health (CMV status not recorded). Some clones in this sample may be carry-over from other donors' samples.

The CDR3 is CASIQGYLAKNIQYF. The CDR3 region has the DNA TGTGCCAGCATCCAGGGATACCTAGCCAAAAACATTCAGTACTTC. The V call is TRBV6-1, the J call TRBJ2-4, with D maybe TRBD1 (5 bases). Looked up from germline, CDR1 is MNHNS and CDR2 is SASEGT. V was clipped by 7 bases and J by 0 bases, with 13 bases between them. The length of the CDR3 is 15 residues.

This sequence joins TRBV27 and TRBJ1-6; D gene uncertain. Trimming pared 10 bases from V and 0 bases from J, leaving 10 bases between. Germline assignment: CDR1 MNHEY and CDR2 SMNVEV (reference sequence). CDR3 length: 14 amino acids. The CDR3 loop reads CATGRGSYNSPLHF. CDR3 in DNA: TGTGCCACTGGCCGGGGCTCCTATAATTCACCCCTCCACTTT.

This clonotype came up a few times. This chain links TRBV3-1 with TRBJ2-5; D is undetermined. V was pared by 3 bases and J by 2 bases, with 10 bases between. The length of the CDR3 is 14 residues. Germline V gives CDR1 LGHDT, CDR2 YNNKEL (reference sequence). The CDR3 loop is CASSHPLGQETQYF. CDR3 in DNA: TGTGCCAGCAGCCATCCCTTGGGGCAAGAGACCCAGTACTTC.

This clonotype was counted between two and nine times. The rearrangement uses TRBV4-1 and TRBJ1-1, with D hard to call. V lost 0 bases, J lost 2 bases, and 19 bases lay in between. This CDR3 has 18 amino acids. Germline CDR1 MGHRA, CDR2 YSYEKL. In DNA form, the CDR3 reads TGCGCCAGCAGCCAAGATCTGATAGGGATGGGCCTAAACACTGAAGCTTTCTTT. This gives the protein CASSQDLIGMGLNTEAFF.

The chain links TRBV4-1 to TRBJ1-1, with 9 bases that match TRBD1. Germline values: CDR1 MGHRA, CDR2 YSYEKL. This CDR3 contains 15 residues. Germline trimming cut 3 bases from V and 1 base from J; bases unmatched to any gene: 3. DNA of the CDR3: TGCGCCAGCAGCCACCAGACAGGGGGGAACACTGAAGCTTTCTTT. Protein: CASSHQTGGNTEAFF.

The V call is TRBV7-8, the J call TRBJ2-1; TRBD1 agrees at 7 bases. Per germline, CDR1 SGHVS and CDR2 FQNEAQ. This CDR3 region has 17 residues. V was pared by 1 base and J by 4 bases, with 10 bases of the junction left unmatched. The CDR3 loop is CASSLGAPRDRYNEQFF. For the CDR3, the DNA is TGTGCCAGCAGCTTAGGTGCCCCCCGGGACAGATACAATGAGCAGTTCTTC. Full variable domain (missing parts from reference TRBV7-8 and TRBJ2-1): GAGVSQSPRYKVAKRGQDVALRCDPISGHVSLFWYQQALGQGPEFLTYFQNEAQLDKSGLPSDRFFAERPEGSVSTLKIQRTQQEDSAVYLCASSLGAPRDRYNEQFFGPGTRLTVL.

The sample holds a few counts of this clonotype. This sequence joins TRBV6-8 and TRBJ1-5; TRBD1 is a possible D gene (5 bases). Germline values: CDR1 MNHGY, CDR2 SAAAGT. The CDR3 extends over 16 amino acids. V was clipped by 8 bases and J by 5 bases, with 22 bases between them. Here the CDR3 reads CASSLGTTGHYQPQHF. The CDR3 DNA reads TGTGCCAGCTCTCTTGGGACGACGGGCCATTATCAGCCCCAGCATTTT.

There are a few counts of this clonotype. This chain links TRBV19 with TRBJ1-1; D is possibly TRBD1 (6 bases). This CDR3 comprises 12 residues. V was pared by 7 bases and J by 3 bases, with 9 bases between. The germline gives CDR1 LNHDA, CDR2 SQIVND (reference sequence). CDR3 nucleotides: TGTGCCAGTACCACAGGGTACACTGAAGCTTTCTTT. Translated, it gives CASTTGYTEAFF.

This clonotype was counted a few times. The CDR3 protein is CASSAQLGPLHGDQPQHF. In DNA, the CDR3 is TGTGCCAGCAGCGCGCAATTAGGCCCTTTACATGGGGATCAGCCCCAGCATTTT. This rearrangement joins TRBV5-5 to TRBJ1-5, with D uncertain. The length of the CDR3 is 18 residues. Germline V lookup: CDR1 SGHKS, CDR2 YYEKEE (reference sequence). Trimming shortened V by 4 bases and J by 5 bases, and 25 bases separated the two germline ends.

This clonotype has at least ten counts. The chain uses TRBV6-2 or TRBV6-3 and TRBJ2-2; 9 nucleotides align to TRBD1. Per germline, CDR1 MNHEY and CDR2 SVGEGT. This CDR3 has 13 residues. The trim removed 4 bases at V and 6 bases at J, leaving 0 bases unmatched. The CDR3 spells CASSWTGAGELFF. CDR3 nucleotides: TGTGCCAGCAGTTGGACAGGGGCCGGGGAGCTGTTTTTT.

This clonotype has a count of ten or more. The chain carries TRBV25-1 and TRBJ1-5, with 9 positions matching TRBD1. Losses at the gene ends were 2 bases for V and 5 bases for J; bases not matched to a gene: 1. The CDR3 length is 14 residues. Germline V CDR1 and CDR2: MGHDK, SYGVNS. This chain's CDR3 is CASSEGTGHQPQHF. CDR3 in DNA: TGTGCCAGCAGTGAAGGGACAGGGCATCAGCCCCAGCATTTT.

The V and J genes are TRBV25-1 and TRBJ1-3; D remains unclear. Trimming took off 7 bases at V and 3 bases at J, with 4 bases between the two ends. Germline lookup yields CDR1 MGHDK and CDR2 SYGVNS. CDR3 length: 11 residues. In DNA form, the CDR3 reads TGTGCCAGCAATTTTGGAAACACCATATATTTT. Translation: CASNFGNTIYF.

Notes on this clonotype: A read error may account for a junction end that differs from germline. The V and J genes are TRBV4-1 and TRBJ2-2; 7 bases map to TRBD1. The CDR3 loop spans 19 amino acids. Per germline, CDR1 MGHRA and CDR2 YSYEKL. The CDR3 spells CARSQDPIYTGVFTGELFF. DNA for the CDR3: TGCGCCAGAAGCCAAGATCCAATTTACACAGGGGTGTTCACCGGGGAGCTGTTTTTT.

The rearrangement uses TRBV6-6 and TRBJ1-1; 8 bases map to TRBD1. Germline V gene sequence: CDR1 MNHNY, CDR2 SVGAGI (reference sequence). The J segment lost 6 bases and the V segment lost 5 bases, leaving 8 bases of the junction unmatched. The CDR3 length is 14 residues. As DNA, the CDR3 is TGTGCCAGCAGTACCAGGGGGCGCTTGGCTGAAGCTTTCTTT. It translates to CASSTRGRLAEAFF.

Turning to this clonotype: A junction end diverges from the germline sequence, so it may reflect a read error. The V gene is TRBV4-2, the J gene TRBJ2-7; D not certain. Germline assignment: CDR1 LGHNA and CDR2 YNFKEQ. This CDR3 is built from 13 residues. In DNA, the CDR3 is TGTGCCAGCAGCCCTAAACTGTGGTTGGGTTTGGACTTC. It translates to CASSPKLWLGLDF.

Many counts were recorded for this clonotype. The J gene is TRBJ2-1, the V gene TRBV7-6; D assignment may be TRBD1 or TRBD2 (6 bases each). Trimming stripped 2 bases from V and 2 bases from J, with 13 bases between. From germline, CDR1 is SGHVS and CDR2 FNYEAQ. The CDR3 has 16 residues. The CDR3 DNA follows: TGTGCCAGCAGCTTAAACAGGGAGGCAACCTACAATGAGCAGTTCTTC. It specifies CASSLNREATYNEQFF.

The rearrangement links TRBV7-9 to TRBJ1-2, with D maybe TRBD1 (5 bases). The CDR3 is made up of 16 amino acids. Germline V lookup: CDR1 SEHNR, CDR2 FQNEAQ (reference sequence). The V gene lost 1 base and the J gene lost 0 bases, with 12 bases spanning the gap. CDR3 in DNA: TGTGCCAGCAGCTTAGTGAGACAGAAAGCTAACTATGGCTACACCTTC. Protein product: CASSLVRQKANYGYTF. The complete variable domain, with remaining parts taken from reference TRBV7-9 and TRBJ1-2, reads DTGVSQNPRHKITKRGQNVTFRCDPISEHNRLYWYRQTLGQGPEFLTYFQNEAQLEKSRLLSDRFSAERPKGSFSTLEIQRTEQGDSAMYLCASSLVRQKANYGYTFGSGTRLTVV.

The chain recombines TRBV5-4 with TRBJ2-7; 7 nucleotides align to TRBD1. Trimming removed 5 bases from V and 6 bases from J; junction bases left unmatched: 11. This CDR3 comprises 14 residues. Germline V gene sequence: CDR1 SGHNT, CDR2 YYREEE (reference sequence). CDR3 protein: CASSSGQDVGEQYF. CDR3 coding DNA: TGTGCCAGCAGTTCCGGACAGGACGTTGGCGAGCAGTACTTC.

This clonotype has ten or more counts. This chain uses TRBV7-2 with TRBJ2-7; D unclear. Trimming cost V 6 bases and J 2 bases, with 11 bases left between them. The germline CDR1 and CDR2 sequences are SGHTA and FQGNSA. The CDR3 covers 13 residues. CDR3 sequence reads: CASRLAGTYEQYF. CDR3 coding DNA: TGTGCCAGCAGGCTGGCTGGGACCTACGAGCAGTACTTC. The whole variable domain, remainder taken from reference TRBV7-2 and TRBJ2-7, is GAGVSQSPSNKVTEKGKDVELRCDPISGHTALYWYRQSLGQGLEFLIYFQGNSAPDKSGLPSDRFSAERTGGSVSTLTIQRTQQEDSAVYLCASRLAGTYEQYFGPGTRLTVT.

CDR3 bases: TGTGCCATCAGTGAGTCTTTTCGGGACATCTCCGAGCCCCTCTATGGCTACACCTTC. The encoded protein is CAISESFRDISEPLYGYTF. The chain carries TRBV10-3 and TRBJ1-2, with a tentative D call TRBD1 (6 bases). The CDR3 runs to 19 residues. With 0 bases removed from V and 4 bases from J, the gap between germline ends came to 24 bases. The V gene's germline CDR1 is ENHRY and CDR2 SYGVKD.

The genes are TRBV7-2 and TRBJ1-6; no clear D gene. CDR1 is SGHTA, CDR2 FQGNSA, per germline. This CDR3 comprises 15 residues. Trimming cost V 5 bases and J 4 bases, with 12 bases left between them. The CDR3 region is CASSPGYFYNSPLHF. The CDR3 DNA follows: TGTGCCAGCAGCCCTGGGTACTTTTATAATTCACCCCTCCACTTT. Together with reference TRBV7-2 and TRBJ1-6, the CDR3 gives the full variable domain: GAGVSQSPSNKVTEKGKDVELRCDPISGHTALYWYRQSLGQGLEFLIYFQGNSAPDKSGLPSDRFSAERTGGSVSTLTIQRTQQEDSAVYLCASSPGYFYNSPLHFGNGTRLTVT.

The gene calls are TRBV28 and TRBJ2-7; 9 nucleotides line up with TRBD1. J was trimmed by 4 bases and V by 4 bases; bases with no gene match: 5. Germline CDR1 is MDHEN and CDR2 is SYDVKM. This CDR3 is built from 14 residues. The CDR3 nucleotides are TGTGCCAGCAGTTCGGGGACAGGGATTTACGAGCAGTACGTC. It encodes CASSSGTGIYEQYV.

There are a few counts of this clonotype. This chain links TRBV27 with TRBJ1-2; D perhaps matches TRBD1 (6 bases). The germline V gene has CDR1 MNHEY and CDR2 SMNVEV (reference sequence). With 5 bases removed from V and 4 bases from J, the gap between germline ends came to 17 bases. This CDR3 is built from 15 residues. This chain's CDR3 is CASSARGGGGYGYTF. CDR3 sequence (DNA): TGTGCCAGCAGTGCCCGTGGGGGCGGGGGCTATGGCTACACCTTC.

The chain has TRBV15 and TRBJ2-7; no firm D call. Deletions cut 4 bases from V and 2 bases from J, with 12 bases between. From germline, CDR1 is LNHNV and CDR2 YYDKDF (reference sequence). The CDR3 has 14 amino acids. CDR3 nucleotides: TGTGCCACCAGCACCAGCCTCCGTCCCTACGAGCAGTACGTC. Translating gives CATSTSLRPYEQYV.

This chain connects TRBV12-3 or TRBV12-4 to TRBJ2-5; D uncertain. This CDR3 is built from 13 residues. The V end was cut by 6 bases, the J end by 3 bases, with 11 bases between. The CDR3 coding sequence is TGTGCCAGCAGCCCACCGATAGAAGAGACCCAGTACTTC. Its protein is CASSPPIEETQYF.